The T cell receptor (beta chain) under discussion was sequenced for a study of CD8+CD57+ T cells in acquired aplastic anemia. Genomic DNA, serving as template, underwent TCR beta VDJ and CDR3 profiling. Using its own MiXCR run on the reads, TCRdb lists one record per CDR3 protein. The data hold approximately 220,000 distinct CDR3 sequences, with more than 45% observed a single time. Germline V gene lookup returns CDR1 MDHEN and CDR2 SYDVKM. The CDR3 has 16 amino acids. The ends lost 4 bases at V and 2 bases at J; junction bases unmatched: 9. Selection for sequencing was limited to patients who had shown CD8+CD57+ cell expansion by flow cytometry.

V usage is TRBV28 and J usage is TRBJ2-5, with 8 bases matching TRBD1. The sequencing sample was made of sorted CD4+, CD8+, or CD8+CD57+ T cells (not recorded which) from PBMCs. This TCR was sampled from a human donor with aplastic anemia. The chain's CDR3 is CASSSIRQGTQETQYF. Written as DNA, the CDR3 is TGTGCCAGCAGTTCCATCCGACAGGGGACGCAAGAGACCCAGTACTTC.